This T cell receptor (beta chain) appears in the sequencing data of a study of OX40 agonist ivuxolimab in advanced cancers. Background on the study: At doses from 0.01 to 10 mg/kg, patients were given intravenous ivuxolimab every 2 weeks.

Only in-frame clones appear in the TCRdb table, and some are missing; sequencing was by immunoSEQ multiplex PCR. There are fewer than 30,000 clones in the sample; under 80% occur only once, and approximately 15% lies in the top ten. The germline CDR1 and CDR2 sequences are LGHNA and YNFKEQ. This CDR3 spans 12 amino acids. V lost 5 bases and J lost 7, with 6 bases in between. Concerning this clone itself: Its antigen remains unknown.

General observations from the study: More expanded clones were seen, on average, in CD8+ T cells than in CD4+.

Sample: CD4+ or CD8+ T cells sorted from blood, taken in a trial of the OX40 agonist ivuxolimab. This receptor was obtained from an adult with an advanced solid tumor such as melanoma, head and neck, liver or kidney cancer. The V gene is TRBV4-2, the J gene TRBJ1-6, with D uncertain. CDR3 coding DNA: TGTGCCAGCAGCTTCAGCAATTCACCCCTCCACTTT. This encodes CASSFSNSPLHF.